The rows below give T cell receptor beta chains drawn from one sample of a study of shared clonotypes between healthy human individuals. Sequencing was performed with immunoSEQ multiplex PCR; in TCRdb, only in-frame clones are kept and a portion is missing. The profile shows roughly 2,000,000 clones, about 95% of them singletons. Input material: naive CD8+ T cells sorted from blood. The receptors shown here come from a man aged 18 to 30 in good health. Each CDR3 is given with its conserved first and last residue. D genes are given only for firm matches. Clone size, where shown, is once, few, many, or a class for clones that have expanded.

DNA	CDR3	J	V	D	size
TGTGCCAGCAGCCCAGGGGGCTCTGGAAACACCATATATTTT	CASSPGGSGNTIYF	TRBJ1-3	TRBV7-6	TRBD1	NA
TGTGCCAGCAGTTTACCCCGGGACCGCAGCTCCTACGAGCAGTACTTC	CASSLPRDRSSYEQYF	TRBJ2-7	TRBV28	NA	NA
TGTGCCAGCAGCCAGGGGACAGGGTCGTCCTACGAGCAGTACTTC	CASSQGTGSSYEQYF	TRBJ2-7	TRBV14	TRBD1	NA
TGTGCCAGCAGCGTAGAGGCAGGCTTAATGAACACTGAAGCTTTCTTT	CASSVEAGLMNTEAFF	TRBJ1-1	TRBV9	NA	NA
TGTGCCAGCAGCGACGGGACTAGCAGGGACTACAATGAGCAGTTCTTC	CASSDGTSRDYNEQFF	TRBJ2-1	TRBV7-9	TRBD2	NA
TGTGCCTGGAGCCGGGACGTCGGGAACACTGAAGCTTTCTTT	CAWSRDVGNTEAFF	TRBJ1-1	TRBV30	NA	NA
TGTGCCAGCAGCGGGGGGGGTTACAATGAGCAGTTCTTC	CASSGGGYNEQFF	TRBJ2-1	TRBV11-1	TRBD2	NA
TGCGCCAGCAGCCAAGAGAGGGACTACAGCACAGATACGCAGTATTTT	CASSQERDYSTDTQYF	TRBJ2-3	TRBV4-1	TRBD2	NA
TGTGCCTGGAGTGTAACAGCGTTCAATGAGCAGTTCTTC	CAWSVTAFNEQFF	TRBJ2-1	TRBV30	NA	NA
TGTGCCAGCAGTTACGGGCCAGGCAACTATGGCTACACCTTC	CASSYGPGNYGYTF	TRBJ1-2	TRBV6-5	NA	NA
TGTGCCAGCAGCCCGAGCGCTGACTACGAGCAGTACTTC	CASSPSADYEQYF	TRBJ2-7	TRBV7-9	NA	NA
TGTGCCAGCAGCCCCTCTGATGGCTACACCTTC	CASSPSDGYTF	TRBJ1-2	TRBV28	NA	once
TGTGCCTGGAGCGAGGGGTCCTCCTACGAGCAGTACTTC	CAWSEGSSYEQYF	TRBJ2-7	TRBV30	NA	NA
TGCGCCAGCAGCTTGTCGTGGGACGGACCTAGCAATCAGCCCCAGCATTTT	CASSLSWDGPSNQPQHF	TRBJ1-5	TRBV5-1	NA	once
TGTGCCAGCAGCTTAGAACCGGGGGCGGACAATGAGCAGTTCTTC	CASSLEPGADNEQFF	TRBJ2-1	TRBV11-2	NA	NA
TGTGCCATTCGACAGGATTTAGACTACGAGCAGTACTTC	CAIRQDLDYEQYF	TRBJ2-7	TRBV7-9	NA	NA
TGTGCCAGCAGCTTACCCACTAGCGGGGGTTACGAGCAGTACTTC	CASSLPTSGGYEQYF	TRBJ2-7	TRBV7-8	TRBD2	NA
TGTGCCAGCAGCCCATCGTCCTACTACGAGCAGTACTTC	CASSPSSYYEQYF	TRBJ2-7	TRBV11-2	NA	once
TGTGCCAGCAGCTTGGACAGTAGCAATCAGCCCCAGCATTTT	CASSLDSSNQPQHF	TRBJ1-5	TRBV11-2	NA	NA
TGCGCCAGCAGCCAAGAAGGTACAGGGGTCTACAATGAGCAGTTCTTC	CASSQEGTGVYNEQFF	TRBJ2-1	TRBV4-1	TRBD1	NA
TGTGCTAGTGGTTTGCTCGGGACTAGCCCGTTCTTC	CASGLLGTSPFF	TRBJ2-1	TRBV12-5	TRBD2	NA
TGCGCCAGCAGCCAAGATCAATCTGGGTCCTACGAGCAGTACTTC	CASSQDQSGSYEQYF	TRBJ2-7	TRBV4-3	NA	few
TGTGCCAGCACCATGGGGGGGTCTGAGACCCAGTACTTC	CASTMGGSETQYF	TRBJ2-5	TRBV28	TRBD2	NA
TGTGCCAGCAGCTTGGTAGGGGCCAACACTGAAGCTTTCTTT	CASSLVGANTEAFF	TRBJ1-1	TRBV5-6	NA	NA
TGTGCCAGCAGCCCCGCAGGAGACACTGAAGCTTTCTTT	CASSPAGDTEAFF	TRBJ1-1	TRBV7-9	NA	once
TGTGCCAGCAGCGTAGAGCTAGCGGGCAACACCGGGGAGCTGTTTTTT	CASSVELAGNTGELFF	TRBJ2-2	TRBV9	TRBD2	NA
TGTGCCAGCAGCTTGGGTCCGGGGTTGGAAAACACCATATATTTT	CASSLGPGLENTIYF	TRBJ1-3	TRBV5-5	NA	NA
TGTGCCAGCAGCTTAGACTGGGAGGGCAGCTCCTACGAGCAGTACTTC	CASSLDWEGSSYEQYF	TRBJ2-7	TRBV7-2	TRBD2	NA
TGTGCCAGCAGTTTAGAGGACTCCTATAATTCACCCCTCCACTTT	CASSLEDSYNSPLHF	TRBJ1-6	TRBV28	NA	NA
TGTGCCAGCGGGGACACCTTGTATGGCTACACCTTC	CASGDTLYGYTF	TRBJ1-2	TRBV27	NA	NA
TGTGCCAGCAGTGTCTCCCGGGGAAGCCCAGATACGCAGTATTTT	CASSVSRGSPDTQYF	TRBJ2-3	TRBV6-1	NA	NA
TGTGCCAGCAGTTACTCGAGCCCGGGGCCTGAAGCTTTCTTT	CASSYSSPGPEAFF	TRBJ1-1	TRBV6-5	NA	NA
TGTGCCTGGAGTGTCGGGAGAGGAGGGCGTGAGCCCCAGCATTTT	CAWSVGRGGREPQHF	TRBJ1-5	TRBV30	NA	NA
TGTGCCAGTAGTATAATGACAGTCTCATTGAACACTGAAGCTTTCTTT	CASSIMTVSLNTEAFF	TRBJ1-1	TRBV19	NA	NA
TGTGCCAGCAGCCACCTTCCCACGGCCAGCACAGATACGCAGTATTTT	CASSHLPTASTDTQYF	TRBJ2-3	TRBV7-8	NA	NA
TGCGCCAGCAGCCAAGATCAGTTTACAGGTTACAATGAGCAGTTCTTC	CASSQDQFTGYNEQFF	TRBJ2-1	TRBV4-3	NA	NA
TGCGCCAGCAGCACTGGGACAGGGGGCAGCTATGGCTACACCTTC	CASSTGTGGSYGYTF	TRBJ1-2	TRBV5-1	TRBD1	NA
TGTGCCAGCAGCTTGAGGGCTGGAAAGCACACCGGGGAGCTGTTTTTT	CASSLRAGKHTGELFF	TRBJ2-2	TRBV13	NA	NA
TGTGCCAGCAGGACTAGCGGACAAGAGACCCAGTACTTC	CASRTSGQETQYF	TRBJ2-5	TRBV6-6	TRBD2	NA
TGTGCCAGTAGTTATGGTGGGGAGAACACTGAAGCTTTCTTT	CASSYGGENTEAFF	TRBJ1-1	TRBV19	NA	NA
TGTGCCTGGAGTGTAACCCCCCCGGGGATTGTTTACGAGCAGTACTTC	CAWSVTPPGIVYEQYF	TRBJ2-7	TRBV30	NA	NA
TGTGCCAGCAGTTCTTATACAGGAGCCCAAGAGACCCAGTACTTC	CASSSYTGAQETQYF	TRBJ2-5	TRBV28	NA	NA
TGTGCCAGCAGTGAACCCAGCTACGAGCAGTACTTC	CASSEPSYEQYF	TRBJ2-7	TRBV6-1	NA	NA
TGCGCCAGCAGCGAGGCAGCGGCCTTCTCCTACGAGCAGTACTTC	CASSEAAAFSYEQYF	TRBJ2-7	TRBV4-1	NA	NA
TGTGCCTGGACCCCACTAGCGGATCAAGAGACCCAGTACTTC	CAWTPLADQETQYF	TRBJ2-5	TRBV30	TRBD2	NA
TGTGCCAGCAGGACGACAGGGCAAATGATGAACACTGAAGCTTTCTTT	CASRTTGQMMNTEAFF	TRBJ1-1	TRBV2	TRBD1	NA
TGTGCCAGCAGCTGGACTCAGGGGGGAAATACCTACGAGCAGTACTTC	CASSWTQGGNTYEQYF	TRBJ2-7	TRBV13	NA	NA
TGTGCCAGCAGCTTTAGACACAGCTACGAGCAGTACTTC	CASSFRHSYEQYF	TRBJ2-7	TRBV13	NA	once
TGCGCCAGCAGCCTCCTCCTAGACCCACAAGAGACCCAGTACTTC	CASSLLLDPQETQYF	TRBJ2-5	TRBV4-3	NA	NA
TGTGCCAGCAGCTTAGCAGGGCTCTCCACTCCATCAACTAATGAAAAACTGTTTTTT	CASSLAGLSTPSTNEKLFF	TRBJ1-4	TRBV7-8	NA	NA
TGTGCCAGCAGCCTTAGACTAGCGGGAGAGCTTGCGGCCTCCTACGAGCAGTACTTC	CASSLRLAGELAASYEQYF	TRBJ2-7	TRBV11-2	TRBD2	NA
TGCGCCAGCAGCCAAGAATCGCCTCAATCCCTCAGGTGGGAGCTGTTTTTT	CASSQESPQSLRWELFF	TRBJ2-2	TRBV4-1	NA	NA
TGTGCCTGGAGTGAACTAGCGGGACTCAATGAGCAGTTCTTC	CAWSELAGLNEQFF	TRBJ2-1	TRBV30	TRBD2	NA
TGCGCCAGCACCCTCGGCGGAGGAGGGGACCCCGGGGGGCTGTTTTTT	CASTLGGGGDPGGLFF	TRBJ2-2	TRBV4-1	NA	NA
TGTGCCAGCAGCACCCAAGATGTCGGGGTGGGTTACTTC	CASSTQDVGVGYF	TRBJ2-7	TRBV5-5	NA	NA